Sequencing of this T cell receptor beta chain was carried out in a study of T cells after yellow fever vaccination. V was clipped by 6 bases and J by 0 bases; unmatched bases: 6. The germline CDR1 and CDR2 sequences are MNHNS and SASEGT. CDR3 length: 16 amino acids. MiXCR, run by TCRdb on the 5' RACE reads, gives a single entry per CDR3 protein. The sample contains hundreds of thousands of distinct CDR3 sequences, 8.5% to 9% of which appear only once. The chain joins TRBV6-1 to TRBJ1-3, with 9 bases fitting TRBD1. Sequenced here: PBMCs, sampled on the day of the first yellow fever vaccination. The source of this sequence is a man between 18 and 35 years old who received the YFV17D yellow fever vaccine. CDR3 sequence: CASRRGQGSSGNTIYF. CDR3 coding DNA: TGTGCCAGCAGACGTGGACAGGGGAGCTCTGGAAACACCATATATTTT.